The 17 T cell receptor beta chains reported below all come from one sample, sequenced in a study of blood T cell repertoires in COVID-19. TCRdb's table, derived via immunoSEQ multiplex PCR, lists solely in-frame clones and lacks some. The table lists roughly 500,000 clones, 89% of them singletons. Sequencing used peripheral blood. The receptors here all came from a young man with COVID-19, enrolled during active disease.

In DNA form, the CDR3 reads TGTGCCAGCAGCGAAGGGACTAGCGGTCCCTACGAGCAGTACTTC. Translated: CASSEGTSGPYEQYF. V gene TRBV5-6 combines with J gene TRBJ2-7; 11 bases agree with TRBD2. V lost 4 bases, J lost 2 bases, and 5 bases stayed unmatched. Germline values: CDR1 SGHDT, CDR2 YYEEEE. This CDR3 contains 15 residues.

V is TRBV18 and J is TRBJ2-5; TRBD2 matches at 13 bases. The CDR3 loop spans 19 amino acids. Looked up from germline, CDR1 is KGHSH and CDR2 is LQKENI. J lost 3 bases, V lost 4 bases, and 14 bases had no gene match. The CDR3 is CASSLSTGGTSGKEETQYF. The CDR3 nucleotides read TGTGCCAGCTCACTCTCCACAGGTGGGACTAGCGGGAAGGAAGAGACCCAGTACTTC.

V usage is TRBV5-6 and J usage is TRBJ1-4; no firm D call. V lost 0 bases and J 4 bases, leaving 10 bases between the germline ends. The CDR3 runs 15 residues. Germline CDR1 SGHDT, CDR2 YYEEEE. Written as DNA, the CDR3 is TGTGCCAGCAGCTTGGGAACAGTTAATAATGAAAAACTGTTTTTT. This gives the protein CASSLGTVNNEKLFF.

This clone was observed once. The V and J genes are TRBV19 and TRBJ2-1, with 7 bases aligning to TRBD2. The V segment lost 4 bases and the J segment 6 bases; nucleotides outside the gene matches: 6. CDR3 length: 14 amino acids. The germline V gene encodes CDR1 LNHDA and CDR2 SQIVND (reference sequence). CDR3 DNA sequence: TGTGCCAGTAGTACCTTAGCGGGCAGCAATGAGCAGTTCTTC. Amino acids: CASSTLAGSNEQFF.

This clone has a single count. The chain is built from TRBV28 and TRBJ2-2, with 8 bases fitting TRBD1. The CDR3 has 15 amino acids. CDR1 MDHEN and CDR2 SYDVKM come from the germline V gene. Trimming cost V 3 bases and J 2 bases; bases outside gene matches: 2. The CDR3 DNA reads TGTGCCAGCAGTTTCTCAGGGGGCAACACCGGGGAGCTGTTTTTT. Amino acid sequence: CASSFSGGNTGELFF.

The chain employs TRBV15 and TRBJ2-3, with 7 bases matching TRBD1. Germline V gene data show CDR1 as LNHNV and CDR2 as YYDKDF (reference sequence). Trimming removed 1 base from V and 4 bases from J; junction bases left unmatched: 5. The length of the CDR3 is 15 residues. CDR3 in amino acids: CATSRVDRVADTQYF. The CDR3 DNA reads TGTGCCACCAGCAGAGTAGACAGGGTTGCAGATACGCAGTATTTT.

The V gene is TRBV6-5, the J gene TRBJ2-3; weak D call: TRBD1 (5 bases). From germline, CDR1 is MNHEY and CDR2 SVGAGI. The V and J ends lost 6 bases and 1 base respectively, with 11 bases between them. The CDR3 is 14 residues long. The CDR3 spells CASRRGWRTDTQYF. The CDR3 DNA is TGTGCCAGCAGAAGGGGCTGGCGCACAGATACGCAGTATTTT.

The rearrangement uses TRBV5-6 and TRBJ2-7, with TRBD1 identical over 8 bases. Germline CDR1 reads SGHDT; CDR2 reads YYEEEE. The CDR3 totals 16 residues. Unmatched junction bases numbered 14, after V lost 4 bases and J lost 5 bases. CDR3 sequence: CASSTSPDRVRHEQYF. The CDR3 bases are TGTGCCAGCAGCACCAGTCCGGACAGGGTAAGGCACGAGCAGTACTTC.

This chain connects TRBV6-5 to TRBJ1-5; perhaps TRBD1 as D (5 bases). Deletions cut 6 bases from V and 4 bases from J, with 7 bases between. The CDR3 totals 12 residues. The germline V gene has CDR1 MNHEY and CDR2 SVGAGI. In nucleotides, the CDR3 is TGTGCCAGCAGAGCAGGGAATCAGCCCCAGCATTTT. Translation: CASRAGNQPQHF.

The V gene is TRBV5-4, the J gene TRBJ1-1, with D possibly being TRBD1 (6 bases). V lost 4 bases and J lost 9, with 16 bases in between. This CDR3 has 13 amino acids. Germline assignment: CDR1 SGHNT and CDR2 YYREEE (reference sequence). For the CDR3, the DNA is TGTGCCAGCAGCCCACCCCACAGGGATCAAGCTTTCTTT. It specifies CASSPPHRDQAFF.

The rearrangement links TRBV2 to TRBJ2-1; the match to TRBD2 covers 7 bases. Unmatched junction bases numbered 10, after V lost 3 bases and J lost 8 bases. The CDR3 runs to 15 residues. The V gene's germline CDR1 is SNHLY and CDR2 FYNNEI. Written as DNA, the CDR3 is TGTGCCAGCAGTGAGGGGACTACGGGTGTCTATGAGCAGTTCTTC. Residues: CASSEGTTGVYEQFF.

This chain links TRBV2 with TRBJ1-2, with 8 bases identical to TRBD1. V shed 4 bases and J 5 bases; nucleotides not matched to a gene: 6. The CDR3 totals 14 residues. Germline V gene sequence: CDR1 SNHLY, CDR2 FYNNEI. The CDR3 protein is CASSVQGAWYGYTF. The CDR3 DNA reads TGTGCCAGCAGTGTGCAGGGGGCATGGTATGGCTACACCTTC. Full variable domain (rest looked up from reference TRBV2 and TRBJ1-2): EPEVTQTPSHQVTQMGQEVILRCVPISNHLYFYWYRQILGQKVEFLVSFYNNEISEKSEIFDDQFSVERPDGSNFTLKIRSTKLEDSAMYFCASSVQGAWYGYTFGSGTRLTVV.

J is TRBJ2-7 and V is TRBV11-3; 8 nucleotides line up with TRBD1. This CDR3 comprises 14 residues. Trimming removed 8 bases from V and 2 bases from J; junction bases left unmatched: 8. CDR1 and CDR2 from the germline V gene are SGHNT and YENEEA. The CDR3 reads CASLGQGSPYEQYF. The CDR3 DNA follows: TGTGCCAGCCTCGGACAGGGATCCCCCTACGAGCAGTACTTC.

V usage is TRBV7-8 and J usage is TRBJ2-2; tentatively, D is TRBD1 (5 bases). Germline assignment: CDR1 SGHVS and CDR2 FQNEAQ. Trimming took 1 base from V and 3 from J, leaving 12 bases between them. The CDR3 runs 16 residues. The CDR3 protein is CASSLGLGADTGELFF. The CDR3 DNA sequence: TGTGCCAGCAGCTTAGGTTTAGGGGCGGACACCGGGGAGCTGTTTTTT.

The chain links TRBV19 to TRBJ2-2, with D tentatively TRBD2 (6 bases). The CDR3 is 15 residues long. Trimming took 7 bases from V and 6 from J, leaving 18 bases between them. The germline gives CDR1 LNHDA, CDR2 SQIVND (reference sequence). CDR3 sequence: CASNRGTAHAGELFF. Written as DNA, the CDR3 is TGTGCCAGTAATCGGGGGACGGCCCACGCCGGGGAGCTGTTTTTT. Combining the CDR3 with reference TRBV19 and TRBJ2-2 gives the whole variable domain DGGITQSPKYLFRKEGQNVTLSCEQNLNHDAMYWYRQDPGQGLRLIYYSQIVNDFQKGDIAEGYSVSREKKESFPLTVTSAQKNPTAFYLCASNRGTAHAGELFFGEGSRLTVL.

V usage is TRBV7-9 and J usage is TRBJ2-3; 9 bases are shared with TRBD1. The length of the CDR3 is 16 residues. With V trimmed by 5 bases and J by 5 bases, 11 bases remained unmatched. The germline V gene encodes CDR1 SEHNR and CDR2 FQNEAQ (reference sequence). The CDR3 loop is CASSPGDRGMGDTQYF. The CDR3 bases are TGTGCCAGCAGCCCCGGAGACAGGGGGATGGGAGATACGCAGTATTTT.

The CDR3 here is CASSVGVREMRETQYF. CDR3 DNA sequence: TGTGCCAGCAGCGTTGGGGTTCGGGAGATGAGAGAGACCCAGTACTTC. This chain uses TRBV9 with TRBJ2-5; TRBD2 is a possible D gene (6 bases). The CDR3 is 16 residues long. Germline V lookup: CDR1 SGDLS, CDR2 YYNGEE. Trimming cost V 2 bases and J 4 bases, with 18 bases left between them.